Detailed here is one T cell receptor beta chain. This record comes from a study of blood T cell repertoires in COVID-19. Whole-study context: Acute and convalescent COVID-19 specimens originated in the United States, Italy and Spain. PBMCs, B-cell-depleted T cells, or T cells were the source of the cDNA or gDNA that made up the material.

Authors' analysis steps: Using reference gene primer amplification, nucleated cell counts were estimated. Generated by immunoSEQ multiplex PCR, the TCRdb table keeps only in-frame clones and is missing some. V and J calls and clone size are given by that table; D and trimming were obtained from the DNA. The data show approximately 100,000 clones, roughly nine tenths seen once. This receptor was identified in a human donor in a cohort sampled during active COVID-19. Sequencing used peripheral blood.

In nucleotides, the CDR3 is TGTGCCAGCAGCTTCACGACAGTGCAATGGACCCAGTACTTC. This sequence encodes CASSFTTVQWTQYF. The V gene is TRBV11-2, the J gene TRBJ2-5, with D possibly matching TRBD1 (5 bases). The V end lost 3 bases, the J end lost 7 bases, and 15 bases lay between the germline ends. Germline CDR1 reads SGHAT; CDR2 reads FQNNGV. This CDR3 contains 14 residues.